This T cell receptor (beta chain) was identified during a study of shared clonotypes between healthy human individuals. Study background: Every donor yielded three CD4 naive, three CD4 memory, two CD8 naive and one CD8 memory plate. Study-wide results and limits: Specimens sampled were limited to blood, with tissue repertoires likely differing. The low donor count limited represented genetic and exposure-history diversity.

Details on this clone: The antigen is not known.

Terminally differentiated effector memory CD45RA+ cells were excluded from the naive CD8 cells, which were CD45RO-negative and positively selected for CCR7. Looked up from germline, CDR1 is MNHEY and CDR2 is SVGAGI. With V trimmed by 4 bases and J by 7 bases, 7 bases remained unmatched. This CDR3 comprises 14 residues. The table came from immunoSEQ multiplex PCR; TCRdb's copy has only in-frame clones and leaves some out. The data contain about 1.9 million clones, just over 90% of them seen just once; the ten biggest clones take up 1.5% to 2%. The gene calls are TRBV6-5 and TRBJ2-1; TRBD2 matches 7 bases. Material: naive CD8+ T cells from PBMCs. This receptor was taken from a man in his late teens or twenties in good health. Some clones in this sample may be carry-over from other donors' samples. The CDR3 nucleotides read TGTGCCAGCAGTTCCGGGACTAAGGGGAATGAGCAGTTCTTC. Translating it yields CASSSGTKGNEQFF.